The rows below give T cell receptor beta chains drawn from one sample of a study of human T cells and chemical hapten exposure. TCRdb called the RACE reads again in MiXCR, with one record for every CDR3 protein. The sample lists tens of thousands of distinct CDR3 sequences; about a tenth were seen once. The sequencing here drew on whole blood, taken in connection with sensitization to the hapten diphenylcyclopropenone (DPC). The receptors were gathered from a woman in her fifties or sixties with alopecia areata. Some clones in this sample may be carry-over from other donors' samples. Both conserved end residues are part of each CDR3. Fields, in order: D gene, clone size, J gene, V gene, CDR3 protein, CDR3 DNA. The D gene is left open where the match is weak. Size is omitted from some rows. Given values are once, few, many or a class for expanded clones.

d_call: NA
clone_size: NA
j_call: TRBJ1-5
v_call: TRBV28
cdr3_aa: CASSPLGQRNQPQHF
cdr3_nt: TGTGCCAGCAGTCCCCTTGGACAGAGGAATCAGCCCCAGCATTTT

d_call: NA
clone_size: NA
j_call: TRBJ2-1
v_call: TRBV18
cdr3_aa: CASSPRSGTSYNEQFF
cdr3_nt: TGTGCCAGCTCACCACGCTCCGGGACATCCTACAATGAGCAGTTCTTC

d_call: TRBD2
clone_size: NA
j_call: TRBJ2-7
v_call: TRBV28
cdr3_aa: CASSRPTGLAGGPSSYEQYF
cdr3_nt: TGTGCCAGCAGTCGCCCTACCGGACTAGCGGGAGGGCCCTCGAGCTACGAGCAGTACTTC

d_call: TRBD1
clone_size: many
j_call: TRBJ1-2
v_call: TRBV5-4
cdr3_aa: CASSLEQGLNYGYTF
cdr3_nt: TGTGCCAGCAGCTTGGAACAGGGGCTTAACTATGGCTACACCTTC

d_call: NA
clone_size: NA
j_call: TRBJ2-5
v_call: TRBV30
cdr3_aa: CAWSTHRGNQYF
cdr3_nt: TGTGCCTGGAGCACCCATCGGGGAAACCAGTACTTC

d_call: TRBD1
clone_size: few
j_call: TRBJ1-6
v_call: TRBV7-6
cdr3_aa: CASSLGPGTANSPLHF
cdr3_nt: TGTGCCAGCAGCTTAGGTCCCGGGACAGCAAATTCACCCCTCCACTTT

d_call: TRBD1
clone_size: NA
j_call: TRBJ1-1
v_call: TRBV20-1
cdr3_aa: CSARGPGTGPMNTEAFF
cdr3_nt: TGCAGTGCTAGAGGTCCGGGGACAGGGCCCATGAACACTGAAGCTTTCTTT

d_call: NA
clone_size: few
j_call: TRBJ1-6
v_call: TRBV7-3
cdr3_aa: CASSLTNGVNSPLHF
cdr3_nt: TGTGCCAGCAGCTTAACGAACGGGGTAAATTCACCCCTCCACTTT

d_call: NA
clone_size: few
j_call: TRBJ1-4
v_call: TRBV20-1
cdr3_aa: CSASRDEKLFF
cdr3_nt: TGCAGTGCTAGTCGAGATGAAAAACTGTTTTTT

d_call: NA
clone_size: few
j_call: TRBJ2-7
v_call: TRBV20-1
cdr3_aa: CSARDWQEIGEQYF
cdr3_nt: TGCAGTGCTAGAGATTGGCAGGAGATTGGGGAGCAGTACTTC

d_call: NA
clone_size: many
j_call: TRBJ2-1
v_call: TRBV18
cdr3_aa: CASSPGTGNEQFF
cdr3_nt: TGTGCCAGCTCACCAGGTACGGGCAATGAGCAGTTCTTC

d_call: NA
clone_size: NA
j_call: TRBJ2-6
v_call: TRBV9
cdr3_aa: CASSAGRGESSGANVLTF
cdr3_nt: TGTGCCAGCAGCGCCGGTCGTGGGGAATCCTCTGGGGCCAACGTCCTGACTTTC

d_call: NA
clone_size: many
j_call: TRBJ2-3
v_call: TRBV20-1
cdr3_aa: CSARDAPGVDTQYF
cdr3_nt: TGCAGTGCTAGAGATGCCCCAGGGGTTGATACGCAGTATTTT

d_call: NA
clone_size: few
j_call: TRBJ1-5
v_call: TRBV28
cdr3_aa: CASIGQLYQPQHF
cdr3_nt: TGTGCCAGCATCGGACAGCTTTATCAGCCCCAGCATTTT

d_call: TRBD2
clone_size: few
j_call: TRBJ2-5
v_call: TRBV10-1
cdr3_aa: CASSELAGGPETQYF
cdr3_nt: TGCGCCAGCAGTGAGTTAGCGGGAGGGCCGGAGACCCAGTACTTC

d_call: NA
clone_size: few
j_call: TRBJ1-1
v_call: TRBV4-3
cdr3_aa: CASSQAQAPNTEAFF
cdr3_nt: TGCGCCAGCAGCCAAGCACAGGCCCCGAACACTGAAGCTTTCTTT

d_call: NA
clone_size: NA
j_call: TRBJ2-1
v_call: TRBV4-2
cdr3_aa: CASSQDARGALAILF
cdr3_nt: TGTGCCAGCAGCCAAGATGCCCGAGGGGCCCTGGCCATTCTCTTC

d_call: NA
clone_size: NA
j_call: TRBJ2-7
v_call: TRBV20-1
cdr3_aa: CSARDPASLAYEQYF
cdr3_nt: TGCAGTGCTAGAGATCCGGCATCTCTGGCCTACGAGCAGTACTTC

d_call: TRBD1
clone_size: few
j_call: TRBJ1-6
v_call: TRBV20-1
cdr3_aa: CSGRTGRDSPLHF
cdr3_nt: TGCAGTGGCCGGACAGGGAGGGATTCACCCCTCCACTTT

d_call: NA
clone_size: few
j_call: TRBJ2-6
v_call: TRBV27
cdr3_aa: CASTRIQGGLGANVLTF
cdr3_nt: TGTGCCAGCACTCGAATTCAAGGGGGGCTCGGGGCCAACGTCCTGACTTTC

d_call: TRBD2
clone_size: few
j_call: TRBJ2-1
v_call: TRBV7-9
cdr3_aa: CASSSEGLAGGYEQFF
cdr3_nt: TGTGCCAGCAGCTCGGAAGGACTAGCGGGAGGCTATGAGCAGTTCTTC

d_call: NA
clone_size: medium-sized
j_call: TRBJ2-1
v_call: TRBV5-1
cdr3_aa: CASSLPPASEQFF
cdr3_nt: TGCGCCAGCAGCTTGCCACCTGCTAGTGAGCAGTTCTTC

d_call: NA
clone_size: few
j_call: TRBJ1-1
v_call: TRBV11-3
cdr3_aa: CASSANGGTEAFF
cdr3_nt: TGTGCCAGCAGCGCGAACGGGGGTACTGAAGCTTTCTTT

d_call: NA
clone_size: NA
j_call: TRBJ2-3
v_call: TRBV7-2
cdr3_aa: CASSPRHTDTQYF
cdr3_nt: TGTGCCAGCAGCCCCCGACACACAGATACGCAGTATTTT

d_call: NA
clone_size: NA
j_call: TRBJ2-1
v_call: TRBV24-1
cdr3_aa: CATSDGKGRDLINEQFF
cdr3_nt: TGTGCCACCAGTGATGGAAAAGGCCGGGACTTGATAAATGAGCAGTTCTTC

d_call: NA
clone_size: NA
j_call: TRBJ2-1
v_call: TRBV6-1
cdr3_aa: CATLMGLLWNEQFF
cdr3_nt: TGTGCCACCCTGATGGGACTCCTTTGGAATGAGCAGTTCTTC

d_call: NA
clone_size: many
j_call: TRBJ1-1
v_call: TRBV6-1
cdr3_aa: CASRAVQGTNTEAFF
cdr3_nt: TGTGCCAGCAGGGCCGTACAGGGAACGAACACTGAAGCTTTCTTT